This T cell receptor (beta chain) was identified in a study of CD8 T cells in ankylosing spondylitis. TCRdb recomputed calls from the 5' RACE reads with MiXCR, one row per CDR3 protein. The table lists more than 200,000 distinct CDR3 sequences, approximately 24% of them singletons. From germline, CDR1 is SQVTM and CDR2 ANQGSEA. Trimming pared 6 bases from V and 7 bases from J, leaving 15 bases between. This CDR3 contains 12 residues. A few counts support this clonotype. The receptor comes from a male donor with ankylosing spondylitis or in good health (not recorded which). The J gene is TRBJ1-1, the V gene TRBV29-1; D is undetermined. Sequencing was performed on blood, either unsorted or a sorted T cell fraction (not recorded which). The CDR3, as DNA: TGCAGCGTGGAGGCTCTGCGCCGTGAAGCTTTCTTT. Translating it yields CSVEALRREAFF.